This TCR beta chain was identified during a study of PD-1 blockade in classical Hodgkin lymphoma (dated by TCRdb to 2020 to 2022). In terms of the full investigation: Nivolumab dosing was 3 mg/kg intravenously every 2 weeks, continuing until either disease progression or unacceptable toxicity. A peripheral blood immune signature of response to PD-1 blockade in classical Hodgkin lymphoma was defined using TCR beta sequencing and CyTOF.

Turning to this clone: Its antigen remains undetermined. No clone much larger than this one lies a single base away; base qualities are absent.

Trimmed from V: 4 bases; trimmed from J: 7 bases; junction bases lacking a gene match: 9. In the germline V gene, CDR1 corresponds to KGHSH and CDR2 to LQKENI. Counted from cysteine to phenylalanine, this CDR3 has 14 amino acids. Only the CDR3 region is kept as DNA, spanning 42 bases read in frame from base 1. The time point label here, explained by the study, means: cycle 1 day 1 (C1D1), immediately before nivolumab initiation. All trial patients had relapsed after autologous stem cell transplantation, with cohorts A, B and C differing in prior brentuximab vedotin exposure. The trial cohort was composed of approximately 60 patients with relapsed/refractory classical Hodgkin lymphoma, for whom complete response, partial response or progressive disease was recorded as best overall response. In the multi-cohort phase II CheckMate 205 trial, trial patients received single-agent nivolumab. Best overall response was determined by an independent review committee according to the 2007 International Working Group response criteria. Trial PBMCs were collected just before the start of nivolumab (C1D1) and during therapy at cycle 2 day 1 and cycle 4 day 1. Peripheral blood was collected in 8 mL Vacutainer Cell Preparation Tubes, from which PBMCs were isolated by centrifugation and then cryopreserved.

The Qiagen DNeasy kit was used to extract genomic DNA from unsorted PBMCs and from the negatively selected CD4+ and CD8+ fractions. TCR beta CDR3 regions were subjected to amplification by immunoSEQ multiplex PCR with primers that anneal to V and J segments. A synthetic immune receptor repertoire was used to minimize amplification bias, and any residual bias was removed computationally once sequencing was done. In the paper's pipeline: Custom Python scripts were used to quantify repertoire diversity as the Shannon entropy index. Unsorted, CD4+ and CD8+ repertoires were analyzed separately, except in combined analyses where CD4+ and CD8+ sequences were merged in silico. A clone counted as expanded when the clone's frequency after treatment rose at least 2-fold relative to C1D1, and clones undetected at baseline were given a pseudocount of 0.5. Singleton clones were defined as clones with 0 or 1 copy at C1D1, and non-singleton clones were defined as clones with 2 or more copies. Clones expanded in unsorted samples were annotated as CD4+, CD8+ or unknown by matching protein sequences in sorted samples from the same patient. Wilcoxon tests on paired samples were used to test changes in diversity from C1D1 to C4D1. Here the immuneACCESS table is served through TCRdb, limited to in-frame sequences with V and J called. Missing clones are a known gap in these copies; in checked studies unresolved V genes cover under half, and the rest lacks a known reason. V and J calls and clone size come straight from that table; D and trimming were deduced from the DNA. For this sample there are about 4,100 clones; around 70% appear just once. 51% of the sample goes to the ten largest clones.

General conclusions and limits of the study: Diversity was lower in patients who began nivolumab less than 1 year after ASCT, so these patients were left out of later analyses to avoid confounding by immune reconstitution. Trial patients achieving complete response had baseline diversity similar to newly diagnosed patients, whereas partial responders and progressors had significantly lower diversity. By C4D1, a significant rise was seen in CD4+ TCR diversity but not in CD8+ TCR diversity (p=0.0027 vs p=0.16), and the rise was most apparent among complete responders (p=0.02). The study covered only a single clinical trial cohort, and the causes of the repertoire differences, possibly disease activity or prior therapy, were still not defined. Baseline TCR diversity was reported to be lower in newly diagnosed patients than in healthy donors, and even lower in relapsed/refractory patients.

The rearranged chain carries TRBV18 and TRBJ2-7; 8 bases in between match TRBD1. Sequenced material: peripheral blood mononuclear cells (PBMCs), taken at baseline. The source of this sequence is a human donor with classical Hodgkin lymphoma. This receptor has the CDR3 CASSQLDRTGEQYF. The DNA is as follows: TGTGCCAGCTCACAATTGGACAGGACAGGGGAGCAGTACTTC.